This entry features one TCR beta chain sequence. This clone's antigen is unknown. No much larger clone is present one base from it, and per-base qualities are unavailable. TCRbeta CDR3 regions were amplified from genomic DNA by means of the immunoSEQ Assay, a bias-controlled multiplex PCR. The study's processing was this. The number of nucleated cells in each sample was estimated from the amplification of reference gene primers within the assay. To quantify the absolute abundance of each unique TCRbeta CDR3 rearrangement, sequence reads were collapsed and filtered. For each sample, productive Simpson clonality was calculated as the square root of Simpson's diversity index across productive rearrangements. TCRdb re-hosts the immuneACCESS table, in-frame sequences only. Its copies lack some clones; in the studies checked, an unresolved V gene accounts for under half of them, and the cause for the rest is not known. V, J and clone size were drawn from that table, and D and trimming were deduced from the DNA. Counted in this sample were 250,000 or so clones; around nine tenths of them appeared once. The ten largest clones take up approximately 9% of the sample.

These data originate in a study of blood T cell repertoires in COVID-19 (dated by TCRdb to between 2020 and 2021). At the level of the whole study: Collaborator samples came from the United States, Italy and Spain and covered acute and convalescent phases of COVID-19. Sample metadata almost always included a de-identified subject ID, COVID-19 status, age in years and sex. The material from the prospective study consisted of cDNA or gDNA derived from T cells, B-cell-depleted T cells, or PBMCs. Deeply sampled blood TCRbeta repertoires from subjects exposed to, actively infected with, or recovered from COVID-19 were included in the dataset. Where available, HLA class I and class II types were obtained from metadata supplied by the sample provider rather than from assay-based typing. The samples were drawn from two sources: the first 160 participants of the ongoing ImmuneRACE study, and 1,000 to 1,500 subjects contributed by 6 global collaborators. The repertoires were made available in a free public database intended to serve as a resource for research on the immune response to SARS-CoV-2. Overall study results and their limits: The amount of clinical and demographic metadata varied by source and participant and was provided uncurated.

The collaborating institutions used their own protocols to collect whole blood in K2EDTA tubes. For TCRbeta analysis, collaborators shipped samples in one of three forms: frozen whole blood, isolated PBMCs, or DNA extracted from either of those sample types. The CDR3 holds 14 amino acids from the cysteine to the phenylalanine. Left in the record is the CDR3 DNA by itself, 42 bases read in frame from the first base. CDR1 and CDR2, per the germline V gene (reference sequence), are GTSNPN and SVGIG. The germline V and J ends show losses of 6 bases and 6 bases respectively, and no gene match explains 8 bases of the junction.

Source material: peripheral blood. This chain is built from TRBV30 and TRBJ2-5; 12 junctional bases match TRBD2. The source of this sequence is a man aged 35-49 years with active or convalescent COVID-19. The CDR3 has the sequence CACRLAGVVKTQYF. The DNA reads TGTGCCTGTAGACTAGCGGGAGTAGTAAAGACCCAGTACTTC.